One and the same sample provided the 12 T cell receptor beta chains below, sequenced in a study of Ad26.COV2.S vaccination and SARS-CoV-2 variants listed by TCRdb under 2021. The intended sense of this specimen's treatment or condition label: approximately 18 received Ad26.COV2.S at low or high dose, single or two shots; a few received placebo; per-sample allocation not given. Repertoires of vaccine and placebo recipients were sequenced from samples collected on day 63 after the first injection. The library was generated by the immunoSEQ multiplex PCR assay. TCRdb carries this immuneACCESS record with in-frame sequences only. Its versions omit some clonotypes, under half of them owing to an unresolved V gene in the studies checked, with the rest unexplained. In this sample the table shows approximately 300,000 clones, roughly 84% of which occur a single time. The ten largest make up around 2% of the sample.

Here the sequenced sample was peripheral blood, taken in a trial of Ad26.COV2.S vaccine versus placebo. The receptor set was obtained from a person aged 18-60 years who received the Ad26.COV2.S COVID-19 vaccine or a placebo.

The CDR3 DNA follows: TGTGCCAGCAGCAAAGGGACGGGGGGCTCCCATTCACCCCTCCACTTT. Translation gives CASSKGTGGSHSPLHF. This chain connects TRBV21-1 to TRBJ1-6. TRBV21-1 is annotated as a pseudogene. CDR3 length equals 16 residues.

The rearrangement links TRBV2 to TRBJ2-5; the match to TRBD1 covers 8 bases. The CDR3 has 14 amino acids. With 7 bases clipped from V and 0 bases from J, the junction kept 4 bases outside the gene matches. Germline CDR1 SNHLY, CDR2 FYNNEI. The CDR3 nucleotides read TGTGCCAGCACCTGGGACAGGTACCAAGAGACCCAGTACTTC. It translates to CASTWDRYQETQYF.

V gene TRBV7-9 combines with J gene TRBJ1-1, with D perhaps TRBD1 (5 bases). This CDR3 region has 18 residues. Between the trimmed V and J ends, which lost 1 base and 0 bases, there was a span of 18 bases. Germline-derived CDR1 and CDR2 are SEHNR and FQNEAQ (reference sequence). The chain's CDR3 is CASSLGRGQGVMNTEAFF. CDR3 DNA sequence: TGTGCCAGCAGCTTAGGGAGAGGTCAGGGTGTCATGAACACTGAAGCTTTCTTT.

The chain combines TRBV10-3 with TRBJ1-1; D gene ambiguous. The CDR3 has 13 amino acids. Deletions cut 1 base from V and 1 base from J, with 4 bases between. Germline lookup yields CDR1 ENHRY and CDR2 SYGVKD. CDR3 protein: CAISEFGNTEAFF. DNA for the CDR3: TGTGCCATCAGTGAGTTCGGGAACACTGAAGCTTTCTTT.

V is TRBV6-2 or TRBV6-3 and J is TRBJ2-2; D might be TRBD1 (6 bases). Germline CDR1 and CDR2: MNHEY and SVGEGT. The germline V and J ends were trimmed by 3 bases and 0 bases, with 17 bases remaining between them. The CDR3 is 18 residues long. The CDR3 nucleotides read TGTGCCAGCAGTTATCGGGCAGGGGCGTTCGCGAACACCGGGGAGCTGTTTTTT. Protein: CASSYRAGAFANTGELFF.

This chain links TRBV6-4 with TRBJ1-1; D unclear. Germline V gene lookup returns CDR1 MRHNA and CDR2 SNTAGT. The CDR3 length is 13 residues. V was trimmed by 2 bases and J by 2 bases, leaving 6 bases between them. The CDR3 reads CASSDNRNTEAFF. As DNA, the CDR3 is TGTGCCAGCAGTGACAATAGAAACACTGAAGCTTTCTTT.

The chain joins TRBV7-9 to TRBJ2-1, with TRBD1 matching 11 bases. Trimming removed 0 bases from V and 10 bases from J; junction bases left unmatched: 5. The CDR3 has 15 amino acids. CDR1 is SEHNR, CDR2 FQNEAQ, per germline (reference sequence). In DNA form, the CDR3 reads TGTGCCAGCAGCTTAGCCGGGACAGGGGGTGGGGAGCAGTTCTTC. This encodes CASSLAGTGGGEQFF.

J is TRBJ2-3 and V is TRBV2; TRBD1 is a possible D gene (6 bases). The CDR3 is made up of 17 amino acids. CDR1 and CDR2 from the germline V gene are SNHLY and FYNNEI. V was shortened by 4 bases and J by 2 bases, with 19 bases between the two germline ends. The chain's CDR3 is CASSAEQGLGFTDTQYF. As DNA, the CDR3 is TGTGCCAGCAGTGCAGAACAGGGCTTGGGGTTCACAGATACGCAGTATTTT.

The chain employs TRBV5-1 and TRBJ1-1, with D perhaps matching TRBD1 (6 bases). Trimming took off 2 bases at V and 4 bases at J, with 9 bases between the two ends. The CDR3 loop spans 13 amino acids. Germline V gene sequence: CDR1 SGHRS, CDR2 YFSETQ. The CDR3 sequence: CASSLQGGTEAFF. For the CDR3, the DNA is TGCGCCAGCAGCTTACAGGGTGGCACTGAAGCTTTCTTT.

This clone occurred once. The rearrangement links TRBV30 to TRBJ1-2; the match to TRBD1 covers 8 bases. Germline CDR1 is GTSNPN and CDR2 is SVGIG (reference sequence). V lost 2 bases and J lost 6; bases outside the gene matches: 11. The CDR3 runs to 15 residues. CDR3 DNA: TGTGCCTGGAGTCCCCGGGGCAGGGGGCTTAATGGCTACACCTTC. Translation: CAWSPRGRGLNGYTF.

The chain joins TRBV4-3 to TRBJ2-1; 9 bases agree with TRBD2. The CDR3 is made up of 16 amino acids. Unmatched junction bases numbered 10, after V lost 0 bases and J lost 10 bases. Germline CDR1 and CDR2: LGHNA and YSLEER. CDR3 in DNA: TGCGCCAGCAGCCAAGATACGGGCGGGGGGGCGAAGGAGCAGTTCTTC. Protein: CASSQDTGGGAKEQFF.

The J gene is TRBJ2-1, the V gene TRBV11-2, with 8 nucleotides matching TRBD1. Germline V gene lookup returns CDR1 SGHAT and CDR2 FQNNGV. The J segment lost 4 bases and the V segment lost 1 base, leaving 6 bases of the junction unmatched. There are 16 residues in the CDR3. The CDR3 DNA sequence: TGTGCCAGCAGCTTAGTCGGGACAGGAGTTTACAATGAGCAGTTCTTC. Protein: CASSLVGTGVYNEQFF.